This TCR beta chain was sequenced in a study of shared clonotypes between healthy human individuals (dated by TCRdb to about 2020). For the wider study: The cohort comprised a couple of women and a few men aged 18 to 49 years. For each donor, three plates each were used for CD4 naive and CD4 memory, two plates were used for CD8 naive, and one plate was used for CD8 memory. The study deeply sequenced blood TCR repertoires of about 5 healthy adults to estimate repertoire size and the extent of clonotype sharing between individuals. Libraries were prepared and TCR repertoires were sequenced by different laboratories using diverse techniques, in order to increase sequencing depth and limit assay-specific biases. Leukapheresis yielded between about 0.85 and 9.5 billion PBMCs per donor. Study-wide conclusions, independent of this receptor: Higher generation probabilities were observed for clonotypes shared by all four sorted-subset donors than for non-shared clonotypes. Sampling was limited to blood, and TCR repertoires in tissue likely differ from TCR repertoires in blood. Because the study included a small number of donors, the genetic and exposure-history diversity represented was limited. Naive subsets generally had larger estimated clonotype richness than memory subsets. Based on pairwise subsampling, the degree of clonotype sharing among donors was expected to be affected by sequencing depth. Rarefaction of sorted-subset datasets indicated incomplete sequencing despite the large sequencing depth. When a few donors were compared, the shared fraction of clonotypes was around 5% for naive CD4, around 3.5% for naive CD8, 2% to 2.5% for memory CD4, and about 0.36% for memory CD8.

Using the deep immunoSEQ assay, TCR CDR3 regions were amplified from genomic DNA by multiplex PCR. Genomic DNA extracted from each cell subset was distributed evenly over all wells of several immunoSEQ 96-well plates, and each plate served as one replicate. For sorted subsets, each replicate PCR was loaded with 200 ng genomic DNA, equivalent to 30,000 or so T cell genomes. Purified libraries were quantified with a Qubit 3.0 fluorometer, sized on a Bioanalyzer 2100, and re-quantified with the KAPA Library Quantification kit. A separate single-read 150-cycle Illumina NextSeq 550 flow cell was used to sequence each immunoSEQ 96-well plate. Turning to the authors' computational methods: Because only junctional sequences without quality scores were contained in the immunoSEQ output, filtering matching that applied to full-length reads could not be performed. To assign V/J genes and CDR3, sequences were annotated using PyIR, a Python wrapper for IgBLAST v1.9, with IMGT germline references. Reads were filtered out if the reads had weak V/J assignments (E-value above 1e-6), no CDR3, stop codons, out-of-frame junctions, or ambiguous translated residues. V3J clonotypes were defined as sequences sharing an identical inferred V gene, J gene, and CDR3 amino acid sequence. Percentage overlap between repertoires was calculated by dividing the number of shared unique clonotypes by the size of the smaller repertoire. RTK rarefaction, the Chao1 estimator, and Recon v2.1 estimates of unobserved clonotypes were used to assess repertoire richness. Generation probabilities for all TCRbeta clonotypes obtained by the gDNA method from a handful of donors were computed using OLGA. The table comes from immuneACCESS by way of TCRdb, which keeps in-frame sequences with V and J called. Part of the clones is missing from these tables; in studies checked, under half for an unresolved V gene and the rest for unknown reasons. V, J and clone size are taken as reported in that table, and D and trimming were inferred from the DNA itself. This sample lists around 2.5 million clones; over 85% were detected once. The top ten hold 0.35% to 0.45% of the sample.

The CDR3, cysteine through phenylalanine, is 15 amino acids long. The read is trimmed to its CDR3 DNA, 45 bases read in frame from base 1. Reading the germline V gene (reference sequence) gives CDR1 SGHNT and CDR2 YYREEE. V is reduced by 5 bases and J by 1 base, leaving a spacing of 15 bases between them. Healthy HIV-negative adults with no recently reported acute infections or vaccinations were included as donors. All donors were Caucasian adults living in Nashville, Tennessee, USA. CD4+ T cells were enriched by magnetic negative selection; naive cells were then positively selected on CD45RA, and the negative fraction formed the memory subset. Blood was obtained by leukapheresis, after which PBMCs were separated by Ficoll-Histopaque density gradient centrifugation and cryopreserved in liquid nitrogen vapor phase. Analytical flow cytometry was used to check the purity and quantity of each magnetically sorted T cell population. Each sorted fraction had its genomic DNA isolated and then quantified by UV absorbance on a Nanodrop 2000c.

Concerning this clone itself: What this receptor recognizes is not known. No base-level quality is on record; no much larger clone is a single base apart.

The source is a man younger than 30 in good health. Some clones in this sample may be carry-over from other donors' samples. The sequencing input was naive CD4+ T cells from PBMCs. What this sample's cell subset or site label stands for: CD45RA+ positively selected. The chain uses TRBV5-4 and TRBJ1-1; TRBD1 is a possible D gene, resting on 5 matching bases. The DNA is as follows: TGTGCCAGCAGATCGACGGGACCAGGGAACACTGAAGCTTTCTTT. This is translated as CASRSTGPGNTEAFF.